Below, 11 T cell receptor beta chains from the same sample are listed, as sequenced in a study of blood T cell dynamics during melanoma immunotherapy. Time point specified: week 3, after first cycle of checkpoint inhibitor. Measured with immunoSEQ multiplex PCR; TCRdb has only the in-frame clones, and not every one. The sample consists of approximately 15,000 clones, roughly 89% of them appearing once. The material sequenced was blood, taken from a patient treated with checkpoint blockade. Source of these receptors: a human donor with melanoma.

V gene TRBV30 combines with J gene TRBJ2-1; D is ambiguous. The CDR3 is 13 residues long. Looked up from germline, CDR1 is GTSNPN and CDR2 is SVGIG (reference sequence). The V gene lost 4 bases and the J gene lost 5 bases, with 12 bases spanning the gap. CDR3 DNA: TGTGCCTGGACGGCCTCGGCCCACAATGAGCAGTTCTTC. As protein: CAWTASAHNEQFF.

This chain links TRBV10-3 with TRBJ2-2, with 7 bases matching TRBD2. V trimming: 10 bases; J trimming: 2 bases; junction bases outside the gene matches: 7. Germline V CDR1 and CDR2: ENHRY, SYGVKD. The CDR3 totals 14 residues. The CDR3 protein is CATAGEINTGELFF. The DNA of the CDR3 is TGTGCCACCGCGGGGGAGATTAACACCGGGGAGCTGTTTTTT.

The chain has TRBV27 and TRBJ2-2; tentative D call: TRBD2 (5 bases). This CDR3 comprises 14 residues. Germline V gene data show CDR1 as MNHEY and CDR2 as SMNVEV (reference sequence). The V gene lost 3 bases and the J gene lost 7 bases, with 12 bases spanning the gap. The DNA of the CDR3 is TGTGCCAGCAGTTTCTGGCTAGCTGGCGGGGAGCTGTTTTTT. Protein sequence: CASSFWLAGGELFF.

The chain couples TRBV9 to TRBJ2-2; D gene unclear. With 5 bases removed from V and 6 bases from J, the gap between germline ends came to 8 bases. The CDR3 sequence is 12 residues long. Per germline, CDR1 SGDLS and CDR2 YYNGEE. The CDR3 bases are TGTGCCAGCAGTCGTAGGGCCGGGGAGCTGTTTTTT. It is translated as CASSRRAGELFF.

This chain uses TRBV18 with TRBJ2-3, with 11 nucleotides matching TRBD2. The CDR3 is 17 amino acids. V lost 3 bases and J lost 0; bases outside the gene matches: 5. Germline V gives CDR1 KGHSH, CDR2 LQKENI. The CDR3 protein is CASSPTRLAGSTDTQYF. The CDR3 bases are TGTGCCAGCTCACCGACGCGACTAGCGGGAAGCACAGATACGCAGTATTTT. The whole variable domain, filled in from reference TRBV18 and TRBJ2-3, reads NAGVMQNPRHLVRRRGQEARLRCSPMKGHSHVYWYRQLPEEGLKFMVYLQKENIIDESGMPKERFSAEFPKEGPSILRIQQVVRGDSAAYFCASSPTRLAGSTDTQYFGPGTRLTVL.

This chain uses TRBV6-1 with TRBJ1-4, with 7 bases that match TRBD1. The CDR3 is made up of 14 amino acids. The germline V gene encodes CDR1 MNHNS and CDR2 SASEGT. J gave up 5 bases and V 6 bases, and 6 bases lay outside the gene matches. Written as DNA, the CDR3 is TGTGCCAGCAGATTGACAGGGTCCAATGAAAAACTGTTTTTT. Translation: CASRLTGSNEKLFF.

The rearrangement links TRBV5-1 to TRBJ1-2, with 10 bases that match TRBD1. The germline V gene encodes CDR1 SGHRS and CDR2 YFSETQ. The J segment lost 5 bases and the V segment lost 3 bases, leaving 4 bases of the junction unmatched. The CDR3 is made up of 14 amino acids. This CDR3 reads CASSYGTGVYGYTF. CDR3 in DNA: TGCGCCAGCAGCTACGGGACAGGGGTGTATGGCTACACCTTC.

The chain combines TRBV7-8 with TRBJ1-1; the D gene is possibly TRBD1 (5 bases). CDR3 length: 16 residues. Germline lookup yields CDR1 SGHVS and CDR2 FQNEAQ. Trimming took off 2 bases at V and 1 base at J, with 14 bases between the two ends. The CDR3 bases are TGTGCCAGCAGCTTACGTCGGGGGACCGCGAACACTGAAGCTTTCTTT. The encoded protein is CASSLRRGTANTEAFF.

The chain has TRBV7-9 and TRBJ1-2; D uncertain. V dropped 5 bases and J dropped 8 bases, with 12 bases sitting between them. The V gene's germline CDR1 is SEHNR and CDR2 FQNEAQ (reference sequence). The CDR3 covers 12 residues. The CDR3 here is CASSQAGEGYTF. The CDR3 DNA follows: TGTGCCAGCAGCCAGGCCGGTGAAGGCTACACCTTC.

The genes are TRBV19 and TRBJ2-1; TRBD2 agrees at 9 bases. The CDR3 runs to 15 residues. V dropped 5 bases and J dropped 8; count of bases not matched to a gene: 10. Germline CDR1 and CDR2: LNHDA and SQIVND (reference sequence). In DNA form, the CDR3 reads TGTGCCAGTAGTTTAATAGCGGGAGTTCTCTATGAGCAGTTCTTC. This translates into CASSLIAGVLYEQFF.

The V call is TRBV18, the J call TRBJ2-7, with TRBD1 identical over 7 bases. Germline values: CDR1 KGHSH, CDR2 LQKENI. V dropped 5 bases and J dropped 4; count of bases not matched to a gene: 11. The CDR3 totals 15 residues. CDR3 sequence reads: CASSTSPGQLYEQYF. The CDR3 DNA sequence: TGTGCCAGCTCAACTAGTCCGGGACAGCTTTACGAGCAGTACTTC. Full variable domain (outside the CDR3, taken from reference TRBV18 and TRBJ2-7): NAGVMQNPRHLVRRRGQEARLRCSPMKGHSHVYWYRQLPEEGLKFMVYLQKENIIDESGMPKERFSAEFPKEGPSILRIQQVVRGDSAAYFCASSTSPGQLYEQYFGPGTRLTVT.